The T cell receptor beta chain described here comes from a study of blood T cells in healthy people across ages. Then a second PCR, running about 6 to 11 cycles, was carried out with a sample-barcoded 5' primer and a J-beta primer mix. Tagging of each cDNA molecule was performed by a template-switch adaptor with 12 random nucleotides. TCRdb called the 5' RACE reads again in MiXCR, with one record for every CDR3 protein. Of about 1.5 million distinct CDR3 sequences in the sample, roughly 43% were seen once. CDR3 length equals 15 residues. Germline-derived CDR1 and CDR2 are MDHEN and SYDVKM. Deletions cut 4 bases from V and 0 bases from J, with 11 bases between. In this sample, this clonotype turned up many times. Its target is not known. Each donor gave 9.5 to 10 milliliters of peripheral blood. Study-wide findings and caveats: Changes seen in expanded clonotypes were possibly confounded by donor CMV status left unknown. The study found more naive CD4+ cells and higher diversity in long-lived than aged donors.

This receptor was taken from a woman under 30 in good health. This rearrangement joins TRBV28 to TRBJ2-3, with no clear D. Sequenced sample: blood. The CDR3 spells CASSSSFGSTDTQYF. Here the CDR3 DNA reads TGTGCCAGCAGTTCGTCGTTTGGTAGCACAGATACGCAGTATTTT.